The 15 T cell receptor beta chains below all came from one sample that was sequenced in a study of blood T cell repertoires in COVID-19. TCRdb keeps only in-frame clones here, not all; method: immunoSEQ multiplex PCR. The sample has about 150,000 clones, 80% to 90% seen once. The sequenced sample consisted of peripheral blood. These receptors were collected from a man younger than 35 with COVID-19, enrolled during active disease.

The chain carries TRBV11-2 and TRBJ2-2, with D perhaps matching TRBD2 (6 bases). The CDR3 extends over 17 amino acids. V lost 2 bases, J lost 1 base, and 14 bases lay in between. Germline CDR1 is SGHAT and CDR2 is FQNNGV. The CDR3 DNA sequence: TGTGCCAGCAGCTTACGACTCCGGGACTTGAACACCGGGGAGCTGTTTTTT. It codes for CASSLRLRDLNTGELFF.

This clone appeared a few times. The chain uses TRBV7-9 and TRBJ1-1, with D uncertain. There are 12 residues in the CDR3. V lost 5 bases to trimming and J lost 3 bases, with 7 bases between them. Germline V gene data show CDR1 as SEHNR and CDR2 as FQNEAQ (reference sequence). The CDR3 loop is CASSRGYTEAFF. Written as DNA, the CDR3 is TGTGCCAGCAGCCGCGGGTACACTGAAGCTTTCTTT.

The CDR3 region is CASSTLAGDADTQYF. DNA for the CDR3: TGTGCCAGCAGTACCCTAGCGGGAGACGCAGATACGCAGTATTTT. The chain has TRBV28 and TRBJ2-3; TRBD2 matches at 10 bases. Germline V CDR1 and CDR2: MDHEN, SYDVKM. The junction had 6 bases not matched to a gene; V was cut back by 5 bases and J by 4 bases. The CDR3 length is 15 residues.

The chain links TRBV3-1 (or the pseudogene TRBV3-2) to TRBJ2-4; 12 bases are a match to TRBD2. The V segment lost 5 bases and the J segment 1 base; nucleotides outside the gene matches: 9. Germline assignment: CDR1 LGHDT and CDR2 YNNKEL (reference sequence). The CDR3 is 18 residues long. The CDR3 DNA sequence: TGTGCCAGCAGCGCTGGGACTAGCGGGTTAAGGGCCAAAAACATTCAGTACTTC. Its protein product is CASSAGTSGLRAKNIQYF.

The V gene is TRBV4-2, the J gene TRBJ2-7, with 8 bases aligning to TRBD1. This CDR3 is 16 amino acids long. Trimming took 2 bases from V and 0 from J; bases not matched to a gene: 6. Germline CDR1 is LGHNA and CDR2 is YNFKEQ. CDR3 sequence reads: CASSQPDRGNSYEQYF. The CDR3, as DNA: TGTGCCAGCAGCCAACCTGACAGGGGAAACTCCTACGAGCAGTACTTC.

V usage is TRBV6-2 or TRBV6-3 and J usage is TRBJ1-2; 7 positions match TRBD1. Trimming took 2 bases from V and 3 from J; bases not matched to a gene: 3. The V gene's germline CDR1 is MNHEY and CDR2 SVGEGT. The CDR3 totals 14 residues. The CDR3 sequence: CASSYLGTDYGYTF. CDR3 DNA: TGTGCCAGCAGTTACCTAGGGACAGACTATGGCTACACCTTC.

The chain employs TRBV11-3 and TRBJ1-3, with TRBD1 as a possible D gene (6 bases). With 6 bases removed from V and 4 bases from J, the gap between germline ends came to 16 bases. Germline V lookup: CDR1 SGHNT, CDR2 YENEEA. CDR3 length equals 15 residues. The CDR3 spells CASREPTGQGNTIYF. For the CDR3, the DNA is TGTGCCAGCAGGGAGCCAACAGGGCAAGGAAACACCATATATTTT.

This sequence joins TRBV3-1 (or the pseudogene TRBV3-2) and TRBJ2-1; TRBD2 matches at 8 bases. Germline CDR1 and CDR2: LGHDT and YNNKEL (reference sequence). Trimming took 3 bases from V and 7 from J; bases not matched to a gene: 11. This CDR3 is built from 16 residues. CDR3 nucleotides: TGTGCCAGCAGCCACGTCGGACTAGCCCGGGAAAATGAGCAGTTCTTC. This encodes CASSHVGLARENEQFF.

The genes are TRBV7-6 and TRBJ1-2; D is unclear. The V end lost 1 base, the J end lost 0 bases, and 9 bases lay between the germline ends. Germline V gene data show CDR1 as SGHVS and CDR2 as FNYEAQ. The CDR3 length is 15 residues. The CDR3 region is CASSLGSGSNYGYTF. The CDR3 nucleotides read TGTGCCAGCAGCTTAGGGAGCGGTTCTAACTATGGCTACACCTTC. Based on the CDR3 plus reference TRBV7-6 and TRBJ1-2, the full variable domain is GAGVSQSPRYKVTKRGQDVALRCDPISGHVSLYWYRQALGQGPEFLTYFNYEAQQDKSGLPNDRFSAERPEGSISTLTIQRTEQRDSAMYRCASSLGSGSNYGYTFGSGTRLTVV.

The chain recombines TRBV7-9 with TRBJ1-2; the D gene is possibly TRBD1 (6 bases). Trimming left V 6 bases short and J 5 bases short, with 13 bases between. CDR1 is SEHNR and CDR2 is FQNEAQ in the germline V gene (reference sequence). The CDR3 has 13 residues. The CDR3 sequence: CASRGTGPYGYTF. CDR3 sequence (DNA): TGTGCCAGCAGGGGTACAGGGCCGTATGGCTACACCTTC.

This clone is a singleton in its sample. The chain joins TRBV10-3 to TRBJ2-5; tentatively, D is TRBD1 (6 bases). CDR3 length: 11 amino acids. Germline lookup yields CDR1 ENHRY and CDR2 SYGVKD. V was shortened by 11 bases and J by 4 bases, with 11 bases between the two germline ends. CDR3 protein: CASSRGETQYF. The DNA of the CDR3 is TGTGCCTCCAGCAGGGGAGAGACCCAGTACTTC.

The chain uses TRBV6-2 or TRBV6-3 and TRBJ2-5, with a weak D call TRBD2 (6 bases). This CDR3 is 16 amino acids long. Germline lookup yields CDR1 MNHEY and CDR2 SVGEGT. V gave up 4 bases and J gave up 5 bases, with 20 bases separating them. CDR3: CASSSRGRRREETQYF. The CDR3 DNA is TGTGCCAGCAGTTCCAGAGGACGGAGACGGGAGGAGACCCAGTACTTC.

CDR3: CASSFIRDSTEAFF. DNA for the CDR3: TGTGCCAGCAGTTTCATCCGGGACAGTACTGAAGCTTTCTTT. The genes are TRBV28 and TRBJ1-1, with 7 positions matching TRBD1. This CDR3 region has 14 residues. From germline, CDR1 is MDHEN and CDR2 SYDVKM. With V trimmed by 3 bases and J by 5 bases, 6 bases remained unmatched. Full variable domain (remainder filled in from reference TRBV28 and TRBJ1-1): DVKVTQSSRYLVKRTGEKVFLECVQDMDHENMFWYRQDPGLGLRLIYFSYDVKMKEKGDIPEGYSVSREKKERFSLILESASTNQTSMYLCASSFIRDSTEAFFGQGTRLTVV.

V gene TRBV27 combines with J gene TRBJ1-1, with 8 bases matching TRBD1. The J segment lost 3 bases and the V segment lost 5 bases, leaving 8 bases of the junction unmatched. CDR3 length: 15 residues. Germline V gives CDR1 MNHEY, CDR2 SMNVEV (reference sequence). CDR3 region: CASSPQGAGDTEAFF. CDR3 in DNA: TGTGCCAGCAGTCCCCAGGGGGCTGGGGACACTGAAGCTTTCTTT.

The genes are TRBV3-1 (or the pseudogene TRBV3-2) and TRBJ1-3; D possibly corresponds to TRBD1 (5 bases). The CDR3 is made up of 15 amino acids. CDR1 LGHDT and CDR2 YNNKEL come from the germline V gene (reference sequence). Between the trimmed V and J ends, which lost 4 bases and 5 bases, there was a span of 15 bases. The CDR3: CASSPPQGCRNTIYF. The CDR3 DNA reads as TGTGCCAGCAGCCCTCCCCAGGGATGTAGAAACACCATATATTTT.